This T cell receptor beta chain was obtained from a study of regulatory T cells in long-lasting Graves disease. The TCR beta library used iRepertoire HTBI primers with Arm-PCR amplification of CDR3. Via MiXCR, TCRdb re-called the multiplex PCR reads, giving one row per CDR3 protein. The sample contains 400,000 to 550,000 distinct CDR3 sequences, 15% to 20% of which appear only once. General study results and limits: The study found lower TCR diversity in persistent Graves' patients than in newly diagnosed ones. A greater number of public clonotypes (roughly 2,700) was shared by persistent patients than by new patients (over 900).

Time point of the sample: newly diagnosed GD, antithyroid drugs for less than 3 months. Preparation of the TCR library used RNA extracted from PBMCs. The CDR3 is 16 amino acids. In germline, CDR1 is MNHEY, CDR2 SMNVEV (reference sequence). The V end lost 4 bases, the J end lost 0 bases, and 13 bases lay between the germline ends. A remark on this clonotype: What it recognizes is unknown.

This same sample was also part of a study on T cells in Graves' hyperthyroidism and ophthalmopathy. That work contributes: The HTBI primer set served for first-round RT-PCR of the TCR CDR3. Among clonotypes expanded in thyroid above 0.001, most were also found in blood.

The V gene is TRBV27, the J gene TRBJ2-1; D may be TRBD1 or TRBD2 (6 bases each). The sequences come from peripheral blood mononuclear cells (PBMCs), collected at new diagnosis, from a patient treated with antithyroid drugs. The sequence derives from a woman in her 30s with Graves disease. CDR3 in amino acids: CASSSEGEVSYNEQFF. The DNA for the CDR3 is TGTGCCAGCAGTTCCGAGGGGGAGGTCTCCTACAATGAGCAGTTCTTC.